The 21 T cell receptor beta chains presented below share a single source sample, sequenced in a study of ipilimumab plus nivolumab after autologous stem cell transplantation. Libraries were prepared by immunoSEQ multiplex PCR; TCRdb keeps only in-frame clonotypes and omits some of them. In the table there are 10,000 to 15,000 clones, roughly 72% of which are singletons. The starting material was PBMCs, obtained in a trial of ipilimumab plus nivolumab as post-transplant consolidation. The receptors here all came from a male donor with diffuse large B-cell lymphoma.

This chain joins TRBV5-8 and TRBJ1-4, with 8 bases identical to TRBD1. The CDR3 is 15 residues long. Germline lookup yields CDR1 SGHTS and CDR2 YDEGEE. Trimming took 3 bases from V and 2 from J; bases not matched to a gene: 3. The DNA for the CDR3 is TGTGCCAGCAGCTCTTGGACAGGGACTAATGAAAAACTGTTTTTT. Translated, it gives CASSSWTGTNEKLFF.

The chain carries TRBV27 and TRBJ2-4; no reliable D call. V lost 0 bases, J lost 6 bases, and 6 bases lay in between. The CDR3 spans 13 residues. CDR1 and CDR2 (germline): MNHEY, SMNVEV (reference sequence). This CDR3 is CASSLSNGNIQYF. The CDR3 nucleotides are TGTGCCAGCAGTTTATCGAACGGAAACATTCAGTACTTC.

A remark on this clone: It may be a read error: a sequence one base away is much more abundant. This chain links TRBV10-1 with TRBJ2-7, with D uncertain. The CDR3 spans 12 residues. Germline CDR1 reads WNHNN; CDR2 reads SYGVQD (reference sequence). The CDR3 loop reads CASSPNSYERYF. The CDR3 bases are TGCGCCAGCAGTCCCAACTCCTACGAGCGGTACTTC.

The rearrangement links TRBV10-3 to TRBJ2-7, with D unclear. The CDR3 has 12 residues. The V gene's germline CDR1 is ENHRY and CDR2 SYGVKD. V was clipped by 7 bases and J by 3 bases, with 10 bases between them. The CDR3 region has the DNA TGTGCCATCAAGTCTGGGGTCTACGAGCAGTACTTC. Translated, it gives CAIKSGVYEQYF.

This sequence joins TRBV30 and TRBJ2-2; TRBD1 matches 8 bases. From germline, CDR1 is GTSNPN and CDR2 SVGIG (reference sequence). CDR3 length: 15 amino acids. V was clipped by 4 bases and J by 6 bases; unmatched bases: 10. DNA of the CDR3: TGTGCCTGGAAGACCATCGGACAGGGATCCGGGGAGCTGTTTTTT. Translated, it gives CAWKTIGQGSGELFF.

This chain uses TRBV9 with TRBJ1-1; D is unresolved. The CDR3 runs 15 residues. CDR1 and CDR2 from the germline V gene are SGDLS and YYNGEE. Trimming stripped 0 bases from V and 0 bases from J, with 9 bases between. CDR3 nucleotides: TGTGCCAGCAGCGTAGATGGACGGATGAACACTGAAGCTTTCTTT. Amino acids: CASSVDGRMNTEAFF.

The V and J genes are TRBV19 and TRBJ2-2; 8 bases align to TRBD1. This CDR3 comprises 16 residues. The trim removed 1 base at V and 4 bases at J, leaving 5 bases unmatched. CDR1 is LNHDA, CDR2 SQIVND, per germline (reference sequence). The chain's CDR3 is CASSIVPGGSTGELFF. The CDR3 nucleotides read TGTGCCAGTAGTATAGTTCCAGGGGGCAGCACCGGGGAGCTGTTTTTT.

The V gene is TRBV7-2, the J gene TRBJ1-1; possible D gene TRBD1, 5 bases. This CDR3 contains 14 residues. Germline V gives CDR1 SGHTA, CDR2 FQGNSA. V shed 5 bases and J shed 3 bases, with 13 bases lying between them. CDR3 in DNA: TGTGCCAGCAGCACGCAGGGCGATCACACTGAAGCTTTCTTT. Protein sequence: CASSTQGDHTEAFF.

The chain carries TRBV18 and TRBJ2-5; a possible D gene is TRBD2 (5 bases). Trimming cost V 2 bases and J 3 bases, with 13 bases left between them. The CDR3 is 15 residues long. CDR1 and CDR2 (germline): KGHSH, LQKENI. CDR3 nucleotide sequence: TGTGCCAGCTCACCAGTAAGACTACCCGAAGAGACCCAGTACTTC. It specifies CASSPVRLPEETQYF.

CDR3 residues: CASSLFRTHYGYTF. CDR3 bases: TGCGCCAGCAGCTTGTTCAGGACCCACTATGGCTACACCTTC. V gene TRBV5-1 combines with J gene TRBJ1-2; D not certain. CDR1 is SGHRS and CDR2 is YFSETQ in the germline V gene. V was shortened by 1 base and J by 3 bases, with 10 bases between the two germline ends. CDR3 length equals 14 residues.

V is TRBV7-2 and J is TRBJ1-1; D gene ambiguous. The CDR3 is 13 residues long. The germline V gene has CDR1 SGHTA and CDR2 FQGNSA. The ends were cut back, 1 base at V and 4 bases at J, with 7 bases in the middle. CDR3 loop: CASSLDSGTEAFF. The CDR3 DNA reads TGTGCCAGCAGCTTAGATTCCGGCACTGAAGCTTTCTTT.

Judged by abundance, this clone is medium-sized. The chain uses TRBV2 and TRBJ2-7; no definite D call. Trimming pared 2 bases from V and 1 base from J, leaving 12 bases between. The CDR3 has 15 residues. From germline, CDR1 is SNHLY and CDR2 FYNNEI. The CDR3 loop is CASSELRQVSYEQYF. The DNA for the CDR3 is TGTGCCAGCAGTGAATTAAGGCAGGTTTCCTACGAGCAGTACTTC. Full variable domain (missing parts from reference TRBV2 and TRBJ2-7): EPEVTQTPSHQVTQMGQEVILRCVPISNHLYFYWYRQILGQKVEFLVSFYNNEISEKSEIFDDQFSVERPDGSNFTLKIRSTKLEDSAMYFCASSELRQVSYEQYFGPGTRLTVT.

The chain links TRBV12-5 to TRBJ2-7, with 9 bases matching TRBD1. V was clipped by 5 bases and J by 6 bases; unmatched bases: 11. CDR3 length: 15 residues. Looked up from germline, CDR1 is LGHNT and CDR2 is FRNRAP. In DNA, the CDR3 is TGTGCTAGTGGTGTACCCGGGACAGGGACCGTCGAGCAGTACTTC. This encodes CASGVPGTGTVEQYF.

The V call is TRBV25-1, the J call TRBJ1-6; no definite D call. Germline lookup yields CDR1 MGHDK and CDR2 SYGVNS. This CDR3 contains 17 residues. V was trimmed by 0 bases and J by 0 bases, leaving 9 bases between them. The DNA of the CDR3 is TGTGCCAGCAGTGAATATGGCTCTAGCTCCTATAATTCACCCCTCCACTTT. Its protein product is CASSEYGSSSYNSPLHF. Based on the CDR3 plus reference TRBV25-1 and TRBJ1-6, the full variable domain is EADIYQTPRYLVIGTGKKITLECSQTMGHDKMYWYQQDPGMELHLIHYSYGVNSTEKGDLSSESTVSRIRTEHFPLTLESARPSHTSQYLCASSEYGSSSYNSPLHFGNGTRLTVT.

The table lists this clone with a count of one. This chain joins TRBV27 and TRBJ2-7; TRBD2 agrees at 7 bases. The CDR3 runs 14 residues. J lost 4 bases, V lost 6 bases, and 9 bases had no gene match. Germline values: CDR1 MNHEY, CDR2 SMNVEV (reference sequence). The CDR3 DNA follows: TGTGCCAGCAGCCCCGGACTAGAATTATACGAGCAGTACTTC. Translation gives CASSPGLELYEQYF.

V gene TRBV7-6 combines with J gene TRBJ1-3; D is undetermined. There are 16 residues in the CDR3. The germline V gene has CDR1 SGHVS and CDR2 FNYEAQ. V was pared by 4 bases and J by 2 bases, with 15 bases between. The CDR3 DNA is TGTGCCAGCAGCTCAGGCCCCGGACGTGCTGGAAACACCATATATTTT. It yields the protein CASSSGPGRAGNTIYF.

This chain links TRBV18 with TRBJ1-2, with D hard to call. Per germline, CDR1 KGHSH and CDR2 LQKENI. CDR3 length: 12 amino acids. Trimming left V 5 bases short and J 2 bases short, with 6 bases between. The CDR3, as DNA: TGTGCCAGCTCATCAGGAAACTATGGCTACACCTTC. It yields the protein CASSSGNYGYTF.

This clone has more than one count but fewer than ten. V and J are TRBV5-6 and TRBJ2-1, with D tentatively TRBD2 (6 bases). This CDR3 comprises 16 residues. The V end lost 4 bases, the J end lost 3 bases, and 17 bases lay between the germline ends. The V gene's germline CDR1 is SGHDT and CDR2 YYEEEE. The CDR3 here is CASSPASGGFYNEQFF. DNA for the CDR3: TGTGCCAGCAGCCCCGCCTCCGGGGGTTTCTACAATGAGCAGTTCTTC.

The chain carries TRBV10-1 and TRBJ2-5; 8 nucleotides line up with TRBD1. There are 13 residues in the CDR3. With V trimmed by 9 bases and J by 5 bases, 8 bases remained unmatched. Germline-derived CDR1 and CDR2 are WNHNN and SYGVQD (reference sequence). CDR3 in DNA: TGCGCCAGAAGCGGCAGGGGGCGTGAGACCCAGTACTTC. Its protein product is CARSGRGRETQYF.

CDR3 bases: TGTGCCAGCACCAGAGGACAGAAAGGCTACACCTTC. Its protein product is CASTRGQKGYTF. V is TRBV6-6 and J is TRBJ1-2; TRBD1 might be the D (6 bases). Trimming cost V 7 bases and J 8 bases, with 14 bases left between them. The CDR3 consists of 12 residues. Germline V gene data show CDR1 as MNHNY and CDR2 as SVGAGI (reference sequence).

The rearrangement uses TRBV7-2 and TRBJ1-2, with 7 bases lining up with TRBD1. Trimming at V came to 1 base and at J to 6 bases, leaving 8 bases not matched to a gene. Germline V gene data show CDR1 as SGHTA and CDR2 as FQGNSA. The CDR3 has 15 amino acids. The CDR3 nucleotides read TGTGCCAGCAGCTTAGTGGCAGGGGGATTCGATGGCTACACCTTC. It translates to CASSLVAGGFDGYTF.